Listed below are T cell receptor beta chains from one sample, sequenced in a study of blood T cells in healthy people across ages. TCRdb recomputed calls from the 5' RACE reads with MiXCR, one row per CDR3 protein. The sample has over 750,000 distinct CDR3 sequences, 25% seen once. A further study also used this sample, focusing on T cells of mothers and their children.

The specimen was blood. These receptors were taken from a boy aged 5-17 years in good health. Both conserved end residues are part of each CDR3.

v_call: TRBV29-1
cdr3_aa: CSVEDRLAVGEQYF

v_call: TRBV5-1
cdr3_aa: CASSLAMGVADTQYF

v_call: TRBV6-5
cdr3_aa: CASSTVKGQKKQETQYF

v_call: TRBV28
cdr3_aa: CASRRGQLYEQYF

v_call: TRBV5-6
cdr3_aa: CASSVGQAISGNTIYF

v_call: TRBV9
cdr3_aa: CASSVSLGTVYNEQFF

v_call: TRBV21-1
cdr3_aa: CASSKAGNIQYF

v_call: TRBV20-1
cdr3_aa: CSATGLRGATAEAFF

v_call: TRBV24-1
cdr3_aa: CATRQGSDTQYF

v_call: TRBV28
cdr3_aa: CASSDSGGLQETQYF

v_call: TRBV5-5
cdr3_aa: CASSLEGAKTQYF

v_call: TRBV7-2
cdr3_aa: CASSSSGTGWPDTQYF

v_call: TRBV7-2
cdr3_aa: CASSFSSGNPVEQYF

v_call: TRBV12-3/TRBV12-4
cdr3_aa: CASWYDILGTEAFF

v_call: TRBV9
cdr3_aa: CASSLRTSGGLSSYNEQFF

v_call: TRBV3-1
cdr3_aa: CASSPVGGPTNEKLFF

v_call: TRBV2
cdr3_aa: CASSGDPTDPYNSPLHF

v_call: TRBV28
cdr3_aa: CASSFDSRENTEAFF

v_call: TRBV20-1
cdr3_aa: CSARGVGPSGLPRFSYEQYF

v_call: TRBV4-1
cdr3_aa: CASSQEEGQSYGYTF

v_call: TRBV15
cdr3_aa: CATSRDKLVAGDYEQYF

v_call: TRBV19
cdr3_aa: CASSIEASGGAEQFF

v_call: TRBV7-3
cdr3_aa: CASSQIAGGPYNEQFF

v_call: TRBV9
cdr3_aa: CASSVWAGGTDTQYF

v_call: TRBV3-1
cdr3_aa: CASSRGLDSGDNEQFF